This TCR beta chain comes out of a study of beta chain features in type 1 diabetes (dated by TCRdb to the late 2010s). At the level of the whole study: Patients and healthy donors did not differ in mean age, gender distribution, total cell number or subset yield. A total of roughly 99,000,000 sorted cells were examined across all samples, and the number of cells per subset was strongly correlated with RNA yield. The study compared TCRB repertoires of sorted circulating CD4+ T cell subsets between recently diagnosed type 1 diabetes patients and matched healthy donors. Regulatory and stem cell-like memory subsets were obtained from only 8 patients and roughly 8 healthy donors, while naive and central memory subsets were obtained from all 30 or so donors. Results and caveats for the whole study, not just this receptor: Naive, central memory and regulatory TCRB repertoires appeared more similar among patients than among healthy donors. Type 1 diabetes patients showed a moderate but significant shortening of TCRB CDR3 length in all four CD4+ subsets. Only small numbers of individuals were included in the HLA sub-analyses, which left unresolved whether HLA type had any influence on TCRB rearrangement. Because cDNA rather than genomic DNA was sequenced, highly expressing activated cells could have been over-represented, although no difference in activation and CD3 levels was found between groups. Fewer insertions and more nucleotide deletions at VDJ recombination sites were observed in patients with type 1 diabetes, implying thymic rearrangement abnormalities. PCR may preferentially amplify shorter templates, but because patient and control samples were amplified and corrected together, any resulting skew would affect both groups equally.

The entire isolated RNA was reverse transcribed using the High Capacity cDNA Reverse Transcription Kit, and thus expressed TCRB transcripts were sequenced. Deep immunoSEQ sequencing was applied to naive, central memory and regulatory T cell samples, giving an average of roughly 3.3 million total reads per sample. After sorted cells were lysed in RLT buffer, RNA was extracted with DNase-treated RNeasy Micro or Mini kits, with the choice depending on cell number. To prevent cross-contamination, each cell subset was processed individually, whereas patient and healthy donor samples were processed jointly. The immunoSEQ multiplex PCR was used to amplify TCRB sequences from cDNA, generating 87-bp fragments that spanned the CDR3 region. Sequencing of the amplicons was done on the Illumina HiSeq platform. Per the authors' processing: Synthetic template baselines were used to correct PCR bias computationally, reads within Hamming distance 2 were collapsed, and singletons that could not be merged were discarded. Reads were aligned against IMGT so that V, D and J genes, CDR3 length and insertions or deletions at six rearrangement sites could be assigned. Within each subset, clonotype counts were normalized to sorted cell number, after which true diversity and Gini coefficients were computed with the tcR R package. The overlap coefficient, calculated on TCRB nucleotide sequences, was used to quantify repertoire sharing. Out-of-frame TCRB sequences from naive cells were analyzed as a proxy for the pre-selection repertoire. As stored in TCRdb, this immuneACCESS dataset retains in-frame rearrangements with V and J assigned. A fraction of the clones does not appear; measured against another copy, unresolved V genes explain less than half of the discrepancy, and the remainder lacks a known reason. The V and J calls and the clone size are those of that table, but D and trimming were determined from the DNA. Recorded for this sample are 310,000 or so clones; approximately 16% of them occurred a single time. The ten largest clones represent approximately 0.015% of the sample.

From each donor, a single peripheral blood sample of approximately 110 mL on average was drawn into heparinised tubes. Using a panel that included CD45RO, CCR7, CD25, CD127, CD95 and CD27, naive, central memory, regulatory and stem cell-like memory CD4+ T cells were sorted on a BD FACSAria II. Every sorted population had a purity above 95%. PBMCs were isolated immediately by Lymphoprep density gradient centrifugation and stained directly without culture. To minimize batch effects, samples were stained and sorted in pairs, one healthy donor with one patient per experiment. About this clone itself: The target of this receptor is not known. There are no base qualities to consult, and no much larger clone falls within one base.

Material: naive CD4+ T cells from blood. The sample's cell subset or site label, in plain terms: true naive CD4+ T cells. This receptor was identified in a man aged 18 to 30 with type 1 diabetes.

CDR3 protein: CASSLAPGADNSPLHF. The nucleotide sequence is TGCGCCAGCAGCTTGGCCCCAGGGGCCGATAATTCACCCCTCCACTTT. Recombination connected TRBV5-1 to TRBJ1-6; TRBD1 might be the D gene, on 6 matching bases. Via the germline V gene, CDR1 is SGHRS and CDR2 YFSETQ. CDR3 length: 16 amino acids, cysteine to phenylalanine. CDR3 DNA only is kept here, 48 bases in frame from base 1. Trimming at the junction amounts to 0 bases on V and 5 bases on J, and the germline ends lie 12 bases apart.